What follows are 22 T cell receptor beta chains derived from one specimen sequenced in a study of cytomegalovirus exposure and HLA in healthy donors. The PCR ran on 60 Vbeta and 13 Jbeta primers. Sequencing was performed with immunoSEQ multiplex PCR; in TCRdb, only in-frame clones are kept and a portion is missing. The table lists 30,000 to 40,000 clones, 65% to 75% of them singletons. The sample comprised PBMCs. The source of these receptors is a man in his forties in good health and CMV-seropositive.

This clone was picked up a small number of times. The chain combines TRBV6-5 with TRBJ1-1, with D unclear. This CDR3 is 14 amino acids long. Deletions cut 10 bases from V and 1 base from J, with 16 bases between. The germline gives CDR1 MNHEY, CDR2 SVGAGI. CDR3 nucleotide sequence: TGTGCCACCTCCCCGGCGGAGGCGAACACTGAAGCTTTCTTT. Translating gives CATSPAEANTEAFF.

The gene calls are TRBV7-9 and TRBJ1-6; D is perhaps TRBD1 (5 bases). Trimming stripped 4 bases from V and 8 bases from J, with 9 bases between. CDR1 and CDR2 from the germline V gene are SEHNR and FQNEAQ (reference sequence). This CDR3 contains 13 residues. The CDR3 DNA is TGTGCCAGCAGCTCAACGACAGATTCACCCCTCCACTTT. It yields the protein CASSSTTDSPLHF.

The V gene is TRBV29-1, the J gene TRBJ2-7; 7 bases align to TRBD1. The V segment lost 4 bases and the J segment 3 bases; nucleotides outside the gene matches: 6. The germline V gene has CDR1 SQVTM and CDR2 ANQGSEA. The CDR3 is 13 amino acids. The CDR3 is CSVASGGNYEQYF. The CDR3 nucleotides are TGCAGCGTTGCGTCAGGGGGTAACTACGAGCAGTACTTC.

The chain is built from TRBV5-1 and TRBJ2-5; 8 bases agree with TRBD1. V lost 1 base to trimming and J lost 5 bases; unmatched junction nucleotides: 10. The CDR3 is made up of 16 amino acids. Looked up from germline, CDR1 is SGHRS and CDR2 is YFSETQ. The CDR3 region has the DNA TGCGCCAGCAGCTTGACTCCGTCAGGGGGCCAGGAGACCCAGTACTTC. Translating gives CASSLTPSGGQETQYF.

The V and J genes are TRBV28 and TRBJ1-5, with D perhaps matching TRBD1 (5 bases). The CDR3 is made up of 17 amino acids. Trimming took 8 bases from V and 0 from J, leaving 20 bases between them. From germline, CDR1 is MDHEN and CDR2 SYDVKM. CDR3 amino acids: CASGDGRGGYSNQPQHF. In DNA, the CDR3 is TGTGCCAGCGGTGATGGGCGGGGCGGGTATAGCAATCAGCCCCAGCATTTT.

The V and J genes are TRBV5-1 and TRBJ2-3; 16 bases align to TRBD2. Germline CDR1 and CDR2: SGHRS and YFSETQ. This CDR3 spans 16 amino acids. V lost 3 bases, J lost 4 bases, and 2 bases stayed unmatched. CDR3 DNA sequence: TGCGCCAGCAGCTCCGGGACTAGCGGGGGGGCAGATACGCAGTATTTT. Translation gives CASSSGTSGGADTQYF.

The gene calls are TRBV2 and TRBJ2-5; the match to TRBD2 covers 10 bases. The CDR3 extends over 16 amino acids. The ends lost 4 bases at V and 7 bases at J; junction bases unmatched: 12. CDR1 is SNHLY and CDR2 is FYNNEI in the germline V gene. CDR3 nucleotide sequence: TGTGCCAGCAGTGCGTCACTAGCGGGGCGGGGGGGGACCCAGTACTTC. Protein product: CASSASLAGRGGTQYF. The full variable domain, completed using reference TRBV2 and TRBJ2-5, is EPEVTQTPSHQVTQMGQEVILRCVPISNHLYFYWYRQILGQKVEFLVSFYNNEISEKSEIFDDQFSVERPDGSNFTLKIRSTKLEDSAMYFCASSASLAGRGGTQYFGPGTRLLVL.

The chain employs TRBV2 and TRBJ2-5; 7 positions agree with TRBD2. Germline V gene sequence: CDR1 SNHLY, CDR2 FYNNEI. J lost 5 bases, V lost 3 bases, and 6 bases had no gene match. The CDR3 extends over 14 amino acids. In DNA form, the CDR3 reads TGTGCCAGCAGTGAGAGGGTAGCGGGTGAGACCCAGTACTTC. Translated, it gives CASSERVAGETQYF.

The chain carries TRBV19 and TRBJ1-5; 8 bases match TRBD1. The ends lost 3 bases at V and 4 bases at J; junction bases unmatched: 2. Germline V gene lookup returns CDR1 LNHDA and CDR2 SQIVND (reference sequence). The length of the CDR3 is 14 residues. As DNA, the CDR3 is TGTGCCAGTAGTATCACAGGGGGAAATCAGCCCCAGCATTTT. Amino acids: CASSITGGNQPQHF.

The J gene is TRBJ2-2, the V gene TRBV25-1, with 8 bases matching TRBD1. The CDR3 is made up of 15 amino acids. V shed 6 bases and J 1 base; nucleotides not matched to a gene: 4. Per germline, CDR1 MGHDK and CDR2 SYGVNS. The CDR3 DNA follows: TGTGCCAGCAGGCGGACAGGGAGGAACACCGGGGAGCTGTTTTTT. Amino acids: CASRRTGRNTGELFF.

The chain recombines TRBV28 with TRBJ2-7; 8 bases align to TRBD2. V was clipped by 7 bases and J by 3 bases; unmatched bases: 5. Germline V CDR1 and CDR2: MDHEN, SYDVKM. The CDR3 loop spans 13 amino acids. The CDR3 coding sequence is TGTGCCAGCAAAAGCGGGGGCCTCTACGAGCAGTACTTC. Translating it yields CASKSGGLYEQYF.

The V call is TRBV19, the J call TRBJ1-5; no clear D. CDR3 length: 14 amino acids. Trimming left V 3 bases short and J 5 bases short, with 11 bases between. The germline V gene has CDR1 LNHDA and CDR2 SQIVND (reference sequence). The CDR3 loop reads CASSIKGVYQPQHF. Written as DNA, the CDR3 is TGTGCCAGTAGTATCAAGGGAGTTTATCAGCCCCAGCATTTT.

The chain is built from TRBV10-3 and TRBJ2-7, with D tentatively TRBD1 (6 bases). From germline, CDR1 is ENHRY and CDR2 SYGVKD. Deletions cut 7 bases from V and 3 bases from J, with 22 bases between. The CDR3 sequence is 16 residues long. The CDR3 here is CAITFPTGTRYYEQYF. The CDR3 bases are TGTGCCATCACCTTCCCCACCGGGACACGATACTACGAGCAGTACTTC.

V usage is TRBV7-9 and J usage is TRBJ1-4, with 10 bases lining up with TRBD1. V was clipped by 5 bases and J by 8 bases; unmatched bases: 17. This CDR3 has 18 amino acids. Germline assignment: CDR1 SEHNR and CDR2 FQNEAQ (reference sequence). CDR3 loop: CASSPPTARTGGREKLFF. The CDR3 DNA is TGTGCCAGCAGCCCTCCGACCGCGCGGACAGGGGGTCGAGAAAAACTGTTTTTT.

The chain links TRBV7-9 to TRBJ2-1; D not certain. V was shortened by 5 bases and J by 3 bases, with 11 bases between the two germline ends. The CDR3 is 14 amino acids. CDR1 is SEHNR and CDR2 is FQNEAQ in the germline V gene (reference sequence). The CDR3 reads CASSRLTSYNEQFF. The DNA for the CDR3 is TGTGCCAGCAGCCGATTGACAAGCTACAATGAGCAGTTCTTC. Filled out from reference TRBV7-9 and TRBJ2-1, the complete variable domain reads DTGVSQNPRHKITKRGQNVTFRCDPISEHNRLYWYRQTLGQGPEFLTYFQNEAQLEKSRLLSDRFSAERPKGSFSTLEIQRTEQGDSAMYLCASSRLTSYNEQFFGPGTRLTVL.

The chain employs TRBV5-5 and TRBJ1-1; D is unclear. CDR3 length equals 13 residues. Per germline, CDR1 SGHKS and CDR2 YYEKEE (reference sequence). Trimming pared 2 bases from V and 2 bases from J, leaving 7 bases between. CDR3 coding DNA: TGTGCCAGCAGCTTAGACACAAACACTGAAGCTTTCTTT. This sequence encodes CASSLDTNTEAFF.

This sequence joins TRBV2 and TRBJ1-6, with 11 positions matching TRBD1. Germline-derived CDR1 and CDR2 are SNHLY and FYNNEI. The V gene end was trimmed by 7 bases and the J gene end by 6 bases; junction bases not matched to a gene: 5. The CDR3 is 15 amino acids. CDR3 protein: CASTGTGGGNSPLHF. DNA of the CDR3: TGTGCCAGCACCGGGACAGGGGGTGGTAATTCACCCCTCCACTTT.

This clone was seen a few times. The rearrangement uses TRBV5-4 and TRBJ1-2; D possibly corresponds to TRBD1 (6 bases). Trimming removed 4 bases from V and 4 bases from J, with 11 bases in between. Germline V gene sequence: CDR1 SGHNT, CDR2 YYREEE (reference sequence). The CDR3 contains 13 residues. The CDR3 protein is CASSVGQFYGYTF. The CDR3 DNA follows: TGTGCCAGCAGCGTCGGACAGTTCTATGGCTACACCTTC.

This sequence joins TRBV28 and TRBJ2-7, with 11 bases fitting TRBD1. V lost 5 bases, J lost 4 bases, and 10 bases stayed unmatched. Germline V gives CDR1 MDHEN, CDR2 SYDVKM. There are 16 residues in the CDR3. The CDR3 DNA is TGTGCCAGCAGTCCACAAACCCGGGACAGGGGGTACGAGCAGTACTTC. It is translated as CASSPQTRDRGYEQYF.

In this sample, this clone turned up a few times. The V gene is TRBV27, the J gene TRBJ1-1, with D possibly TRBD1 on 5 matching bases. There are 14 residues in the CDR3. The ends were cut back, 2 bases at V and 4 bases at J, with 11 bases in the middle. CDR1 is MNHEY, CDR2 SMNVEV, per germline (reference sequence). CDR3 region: CASSLGGASTEAFF. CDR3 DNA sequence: TGTGCCAGCAGTTTAGGAGGGGCGAGCACTGAAGCTTTCTTT.

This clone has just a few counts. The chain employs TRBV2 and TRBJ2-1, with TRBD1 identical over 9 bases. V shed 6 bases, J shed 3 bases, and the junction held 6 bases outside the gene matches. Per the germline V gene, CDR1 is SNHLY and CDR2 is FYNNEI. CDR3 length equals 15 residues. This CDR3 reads CASSHGTGFYNEQFF. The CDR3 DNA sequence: TGTGCCAGCAGCCATGGGACAGGGTTCTACAATGAGCAGTTCTTC.

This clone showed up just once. The CDR3 loop reads CASRYQIGQGPDTQYF. The DNA for the CDR3 is TGTGCCAGCAGATATCAGATCGGACAGGGACCAGATACGCAGTATTTT. The chain is built from TRBV7-2 and TRBJ2-3; 8 bases align to TRBD1. This CDR3 contains 16 residues. Germline CDR1 and CDR2: SGHTA and FQGNSA. V lost 6 bases, J lost 4 bases, and 12 bases stayed unmatched.